The 27 T cell receptor beta chains presented below share a single source sample, sequenced in a study of T cell changes during pregnancy in multiple sclerosis. The method was immunoSEQ multiplex PCR; TCRdb's version includes in-frame clones alone and lacks a portion of them. The repertoire holds under 45,000 clones, around nine tenths seen once, with roughly 0.69% in the top ten. The sample in question was CD4+ T cells from peripheral blood mononuclear cells, obtained in the first trimester of pregnancy. The source of these receptors is a female donor with multiple sclerosis, enrolled in a pregnancy study.

The genes are TRBV5-4 and TRBJ1-3, with TRBD1 matching over 7 bases. With V trimmed by 7 bases and J by 4 bases, 5 bases remained unmatched. The CDR3 extends over 13 amino acids. The germline V gene encodes CDR1 SGHNT and CDR2 YYREEE (reference sequence). This CDR3 reads CASQTGAGNTIYF. Here the CDR3 DNA reads TGTGCCAGCCAAACAGGGGCAGGAAACACCATATATTTT.

The genes are TRBV28 and TRBJ1-5, with TRBD1 as a possible D gene (6 bases). Germline loops: CDR1 MDHEN, CDR2 SYDVKM. Trimming shortened V by 3 bases and J by 5 bases, and 17 bases separated the two germline ends. The CDR3 sequence is 16 residues long. The CDR3 loop reads CASSFQRRDIDQPQHF. The CDR3, as DNA: TGTGCCAGCAGTTTCCAGCGAAGGGACATCGATCAGCCCCAGCATTTT.

In nucleotides, the CDR3 is TGTGCCAGCTCACCCGACATCTCTGGGGCCAACGTCCTGACTTTC. Its translation is CASSPDISGANVLTF. The chain links TRBV18 to TRBJ2-6; D is uncertain. This CDR3 has 15 amino acids. V was trimmed by 3 bases and J by 0 bases, leaving 6 bases between them. Germline loops: CDR1 KGHSH, CDR2 LQKENI.

This clone was seen a single time. The J gene is TRBJ1-3, the V gene TRBV19; D gene uncertain. Germline V gene data show CDR1 as LNHDA and CDR2 as SQIVND (reference sequence). The V and J ends lost 3 bases and 0 bases respectively, with 9 bases between them. CDR3 length: 15 amino acids. In DNA form, the CDR3 reads TGTGCCAGTAGTATCGAGGCAAGCTCTGGAAACACCATATATTTT. It translates to CASSIEASSGNTIYF.

This clone was detected a few times. The V call is TRBV19, the J call TRBJ1-5, with D possibly being TRBD1 (6 bases). Trimming shortened V by 8 bases and J by 7 bases, and 15 bases separated the two germline ends. The length of the CDR3 is 13 residues. Germline V gene sequence: CDR1 LNHDA, CDR2 SQIVND (reference sequence). CDR3 in DNA: TGTGCCAGTTCACCGGGACAAGCACAGCCCCAGCATTTT. Translating it yields CASSPGQAQPQHF.

The CDR3 DNA sequence: TGTGCCAGCAGCCTGGAAGCGGGAGTCTCCTACGAGCAGTACTTC. Its protein product is CASSLEAGVSYEQYF. The rearrangement joins TRBV6-5 to TRBJ2-7, with TRBD2 matching over 8 bases. The V segment lost 6 bases and the J segment 0 bases; nucleotides outside the gene matches: 7. CDR1 is MNHEY and CDR2 is SVGAGI in the germline V gene. The CDR3 sequence is 15 residues long.

This chain links TRBV7-2 with TRBJ2-7, with unresolved D. This CDR3 has 14 amino acids. V was clipped by 1 base and J by 5 bases, with 12 bases between them. The germline V gene has CDR1 SGHTA and CDR2 FQGNSA. The CDR3 DNA is TGTGCCAGCAGCTTAGGAGGTACTAACCACGAGCAGTACTTC. This translates into CASSLGGTNHEQYF.

The chain links TRBV30 to TRBJ1-1; 7 bases match TRBD1. Germline trimming cut 2 bases from V and 6 bases from J; bases unmatched to any gene: 12. Germline CDR1 is GTSNPN and CDR2 is SVGIG (reference sequence). The CDR3 spans 15 residues. The CDR3 protein is CAWSLSRTGYAEAFF. DNA of the CDR3: TGTGCCTGGAGTCTCTCCAGGACAGGATACGCTGAAGCTTTCTTT.

The CDR3 DNA follows: TGCACCAGCAGCCGAGGGGGGGCACGGGACCCCACCTACGAGCAGTACTTC. Its translation is CTSSRGGARDPTYEQYF. V gene TRBV1 combines with J gene TRBJ2-7; TRBD2, the table's D call, was not compared with the DNA. TRBV1 is labeled a pseudogene. CDR3 length: 17 amino acids.

The CDR3 DNA reads as TGTGCCAGCAGCTTGGGACTAGCGGACTACGAGCAGTACTTC. Amino acid sequence: CASSLGLADYEQYF. This chain uses TRBV11-2 with TRBJ2-7; 11 positions match TRBD2. Per the germline V gene, CDR1 is SGHAT and CDR2 is FQNNGV. CDR3 length: 14 amino acids. J was trimmed by 3 bases and V by 3 bases; bases with no gene match: 1.

This chain uses TRBV10-3 with TRBJ2-7; TRBD1 is a possible D gene (6 bases). This CDR3 has 14 residues. The V gene's germline CDR1 is ENHRY and CDR2 SYGVKD. Trimming removed 5 bases at V and 2 bases at J, with 13 bases between. This chain's CDR3 is CAISPQGLPYEQYF. CDR3 nucleotides: TGTGCCATCAGTCCTCAGGGGTTGCCCTACGAGCAGTACTTC.

This clone was seen just once. The CDR3 nucleotides are TGTGCCAGCACGACAGGGGTAAATCAGCCCCAGCATTTT. Its protein is CASTTGVNQPQHF. The chain couples TRBV28 to TRBJ1-5, with 8 bases that match TRBD1. Trimming took 7 bases from V and 4 from J; bases not matched to a gene: 3. The CDR3 sequence is 13 residues long. Germline V lookup: CDR1 MDHEN, CDR2 SYDVKM.

In nucleotides, the CDR3 is TGTGCCACCAGCAGAGATGGGGCTAGCGGGAGCGATGAGCAGTTCTTC. Translation: CATSRDGASGSDEQFF. This sequence joins TRBV15 and TRBJ2-1, with 10 bases that match TRBD2. The junction had 7 bases not matched to a gene; V was cut back by 0 bases and J by 8 bases. Germline-derived CDR1 and CDR2 are LNHNV and YYDKDF (reference sequence). This CDR3 contains 16 residues.

The genes are TRBV5-1 and TRBJ1-2; 11 bases agree with TRBD1. Germline V gives CDR1 SGHRS, CDR2 YFSETQ. Germline trimming cut 4 bases from V and 6 bases from J; bases unmatched to any gene: 5. The CDR3 consists of 14 residues. In DNA form, the CDR3 reads TGCGCCAGCAGCCCCGGACAGGGGGCCGATGGCTACACCTTC. Protein sequence: CASSPGQGADGYTF.

The J gene is TRBJ2-5, the V gene TRBV7-2, with a possible D match to TRBD2 (5 bases). V lost 5 bases and J 4 bases, leaving 17 bases between the germline ends. The germline gives CDR1 SGHTA, CDR2 FQGNSA. CDR3 length: 15 amino acids. For the CDR3, the DNA is TGTGCCAGCAGCGATAATTTGGGGAGTGGAGAGACCCAGTACTTC. Protein: CASSDNLGSGETQYF.

The CDR3 DNA is TGTGCCAGCAGTTACTCACTAGCGGGAGATACGCAGTATTTT. Its protein is CASSYSLAGDTQYF. The J gene is TRBJ2-3, the V gene TRBV6-6, with TRBD2 matching 9 bases. Germline V lookup: CDR1 MNHNY, CDR2 SVGAGI (reference sequence). Unmatched junction bases numbered 0, after V lost 0 bases and J lost 5 bases. This CDR3 is 14 amino acids long.

V usage is TRBV9 and J usage is TRBJ1-1; D remains ambiguous. The ends were cut back, 4 bases at V and 3 bases at J, with 13 bases in the middle. This CDR3 is 14 amino acids long. Per germline, CDR1 SGDLS and CDR2 YYNGEE. The CDR3 is CASSIGPRDTEAFF. CDR3 nucleotide sequence: TGTGCCAGCAGCATCGGCCCCCGGGACACTGAAGCTTTCTTT.

The chain couples TRBV5-4 to TRBJ1-1; no clear D. The CDR3 totals 13 residues. The V gene lost 6 bases and the J gene lost 1 base, with 10 bases spanning the gap. Germline CDR1 is SGHNT and CDR2 is YYREEE (reference sequence). CDR3 bases: TGTGCCAGCACCACAGAAGCGAACACTGAAGCTTTCTTT. Protein product: CASTTEANTEAFF.

V and J are TRBV28 and TRBJ1-2, with TRBD1 as a possible D gene (6 bases). Between the trimmed V and J ends, which lost 2 bases and 0 bases, there was a span of 16 bases. Germline V gene data show CDR1 as MDHEN and CDR2 as SYDVKM. The CDR3 contains 17 residues. The CDR3 sequence is CASSLAPQGRANYGYTF. The DNA of the CDR3 is TGTGCCAGCAGTTTAGCCCCCCAGGGGCGAGCTAACTATGGCTACACCTTC.

V and J are TRBV28 and TRBJ1-2, with 8 bases identical to TRBD1. CDR1 and CDR2 (germline): MDHEN, SYDVKM. Losses at the gene ends were 6 bases for V and 2 bases for J; bases not matched to a gene: 8. The CDR3 is made up of 15 amino acids. CDR3 loop: CASSTTGTGNYGYTF. CDR3 DNA sequence: TGTGCCAGCAGCACCACGGGGACAGGAAACTATGGCTACACCTTC.

With respect to this clone: Other DNA sequences within the sample encode an identical CDR3. V is TRBV30 and J is TRBJ2-5, with 9 bases lining up with TRBD1. The end of the DNA aligns better with TRBJ2-7, so the J call may be wrong. CDR3 length: 13 amino acids. From germline, CDR1 is GTSNPN and CDR2 SVGIG (reference sequence). CDR3 nucleotide sequence: TGTGCCTGGACGGGACAGGGTTTCTACGAGCAGTACTTC. Translation gives CAWTGQGFYEQYF.

The genes are TRBV6-6 and TRBJ2-1, with D possibly being TRBD2 (5 bases). The CDR3 is 15 amino acids. V was cut by 6 bases and J by 7 bases, with 19 bases left in between. Germline values: CDR1 MNHNY, CDR2 SVGAGI (reference sequence). The CDR3 here is CASSSFGNTLNEQFF. The DNA for the CDR3 is TGTGCCAGCAGCTCGTTCGGGAATACCCTTAATGAGCAGTTCTTC.

The chain employs TRBV5-4 and TRBJ2-7, with 7 bases matching TRBD2. The CDR3 is 16 amino acids. CDR1 is SGHNT, CDR2 YYREEE, per germline (reference sequence). V was clipped by 4 bases and J by 2 bases; unmatched bases: 12. As DNA, the CDR3 is TGTGCCAGCAGCCCCACCACTAGCGTAAAAACCTACGAGCAGTACTTC. This gives the protein CASSPTTSVKTYEQYF.

The chain links TRBV28 to TRBJ2-7, with TRBD1 matching over 10 bases. This CDR3 has 13 amino acids. Per the germline V gene, CDR1 is MDHEN and CDR2 is SYDVKM. The ends lost 6 bases at V and 6 bases at J; junction bases unmatched: 5. The DNA for the CDR3 is TGTGCCAGCAGAGGGACAGGGGCCGGCGAGCAGTACTTC. This codes for CASRGTGAGEQYF.

The V call is TRBV7-8, the J call TRBJ1-3, with 7 bases aligning to TRBD1. Germline loops: CDR1 SGHVS, CDR2 FQNEAQ. Trimming cost V 5 bases and J 3 bases; bases outside gene matches: 4. This CDR3 is 14 amino acids long. CDR3 coding DNA: TGTGCCAGCAGCCAAGGGGGCTTTGGAAACACCATATATTTT. It codes for CASSQGGFGNTIYF.

J is TRBJ2-7 and V is TRBV5-1; TRBD2 aligns across 8 bases. CDR3 length: 17 residues. V was clipped by 0 bases and J by 1 base; unmatched bases: 9. Germline V gene data show CDR1 as SGHRS and CDR2 as YFSETQ. CDR3 sequence: CASSLATSAISSYEQYF. The CDR3 DNA reads TGCGCCAGCAGCTTGGCGACTAGCGCAATATCTTCCTACGAGCAGTACTTC.

V gene TRBV27 combines with J gene TRBJ2-7; the match to TRBD1 covers 8 bases. Germline CDR1 is MNHEY and CDR2 is SMNVEV (reference sequence). The CDR3 is made up of 16 amino acids. V dropped 2 bases and J dropped 4; count of bases not matched to a gene: 10. This chain's CDR3 is CASSLGWGQAWYEQYF. For the CDR3, the DNA is TGTGCCAGCAGTTTAGGTTGGGGACAGGCTTGGTACGAGCAGTACTTC.